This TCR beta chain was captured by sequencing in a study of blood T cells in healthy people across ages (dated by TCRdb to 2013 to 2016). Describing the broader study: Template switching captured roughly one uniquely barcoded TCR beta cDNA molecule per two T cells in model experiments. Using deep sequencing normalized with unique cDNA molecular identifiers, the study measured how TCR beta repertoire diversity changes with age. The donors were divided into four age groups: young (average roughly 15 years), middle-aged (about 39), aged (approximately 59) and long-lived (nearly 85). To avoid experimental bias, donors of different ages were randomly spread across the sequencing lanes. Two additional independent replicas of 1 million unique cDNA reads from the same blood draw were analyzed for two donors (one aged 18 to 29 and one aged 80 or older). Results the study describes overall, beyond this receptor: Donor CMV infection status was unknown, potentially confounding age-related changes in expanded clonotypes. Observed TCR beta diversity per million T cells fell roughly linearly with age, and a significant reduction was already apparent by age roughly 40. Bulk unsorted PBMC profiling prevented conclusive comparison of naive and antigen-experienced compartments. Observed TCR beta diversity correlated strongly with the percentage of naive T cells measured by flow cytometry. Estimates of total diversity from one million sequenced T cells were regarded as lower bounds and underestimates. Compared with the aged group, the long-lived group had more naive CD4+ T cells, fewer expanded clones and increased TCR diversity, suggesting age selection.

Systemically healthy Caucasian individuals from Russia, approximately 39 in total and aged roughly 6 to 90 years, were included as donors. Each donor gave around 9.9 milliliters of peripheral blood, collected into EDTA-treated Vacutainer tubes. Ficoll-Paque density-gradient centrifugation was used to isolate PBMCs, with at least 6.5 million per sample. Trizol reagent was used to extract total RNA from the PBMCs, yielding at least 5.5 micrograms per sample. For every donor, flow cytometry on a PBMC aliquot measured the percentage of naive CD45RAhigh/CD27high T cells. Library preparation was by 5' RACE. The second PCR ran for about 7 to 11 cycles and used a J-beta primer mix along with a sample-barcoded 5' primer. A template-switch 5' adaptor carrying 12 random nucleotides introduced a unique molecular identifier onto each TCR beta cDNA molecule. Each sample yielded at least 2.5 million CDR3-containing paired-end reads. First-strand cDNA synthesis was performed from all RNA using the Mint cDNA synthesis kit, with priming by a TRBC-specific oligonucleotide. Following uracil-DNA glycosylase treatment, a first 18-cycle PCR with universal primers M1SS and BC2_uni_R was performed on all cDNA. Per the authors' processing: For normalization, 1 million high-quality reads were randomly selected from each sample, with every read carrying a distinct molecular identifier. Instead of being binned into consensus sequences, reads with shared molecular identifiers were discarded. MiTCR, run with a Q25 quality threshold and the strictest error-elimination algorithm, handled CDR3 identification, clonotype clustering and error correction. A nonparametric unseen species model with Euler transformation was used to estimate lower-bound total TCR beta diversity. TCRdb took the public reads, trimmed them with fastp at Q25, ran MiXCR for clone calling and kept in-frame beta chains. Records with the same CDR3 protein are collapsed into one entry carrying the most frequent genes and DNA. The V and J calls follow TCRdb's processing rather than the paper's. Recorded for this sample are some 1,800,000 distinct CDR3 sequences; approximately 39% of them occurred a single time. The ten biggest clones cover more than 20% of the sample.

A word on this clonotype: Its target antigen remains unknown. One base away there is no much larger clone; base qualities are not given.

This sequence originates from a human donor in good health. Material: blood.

The bases read TGTGCCAGCAGCCCCCGGGGGGCCGGTACCTATGGCTACACCTTC. Its translation reads: CASSPRGAGTYGYTF. The V gene is TRBV9 and the J gene is TRBJ1-2, with a tentative D gene TRBD1 over 6 matching bases. The V and J ends are trimmed by 4 bases and 4 bases, leaving 17 bases between them. The CDR3, cysteine through phenylalanine, is 15 amino acids long. The only DNA kept is the CDR3, 45 bases in frame from the first base. According to the germline V gene, CDR1 reads SGDLS and CDR2 reads YYNGEE.